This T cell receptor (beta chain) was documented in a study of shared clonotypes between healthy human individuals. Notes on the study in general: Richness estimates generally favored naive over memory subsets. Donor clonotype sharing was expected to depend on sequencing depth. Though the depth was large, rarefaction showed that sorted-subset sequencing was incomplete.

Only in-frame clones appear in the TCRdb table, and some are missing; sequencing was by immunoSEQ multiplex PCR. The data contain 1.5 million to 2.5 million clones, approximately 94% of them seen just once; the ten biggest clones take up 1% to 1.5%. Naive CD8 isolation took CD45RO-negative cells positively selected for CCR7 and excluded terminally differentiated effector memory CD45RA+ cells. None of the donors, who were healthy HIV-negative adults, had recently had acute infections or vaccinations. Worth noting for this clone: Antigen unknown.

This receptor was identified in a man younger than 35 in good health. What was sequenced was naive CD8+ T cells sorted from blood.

DNA for the CDR3: TGTGCCAGCAGCGTAGCTGGTATCTCTGATGAAGCTTTCTTT. It specifies CASSVAGISDEAFF. The rearrangement joins TRBV9 to TRBJ1-1; D unresolved. From germline, CDR1 is SGDLS and CDR2 YYNGEE. The CDR3 extends over 14 amino acids. Trimming stripped 0 bases from V and 7 bases from J, with 13 bases between.